This T cell receptor beta chain is drawn from a study of blood T cell repertoires in COVID-19. About the research overall: Whether acute or convalescent, the COVID-19 samples came from the United States, Italy and Spain.

Cohorts were assigned according to the clinical history that participants reported. Profiled with immunoSEQ multiplex PCR; TCRdb holds only in-frame clones, not every one. The table records fewer than 200,000 clones, about 86% of them present only once. Trimming stripped 0 bases from V and 8 bases from J, with 12 bases between. The CDR3 contains 14 residues. The germline gives CDR1 SGHRS, CDR2 YFSETQ. The sequenced sample was PBMCs or T cells enriched from blood (not recorded which). This clonotype was sampled from a woman between 50 and 59 years old in a cohort exposed to, infected with or recovered from COVID-19 (not recorded which). The rearrangement uses TRBV5-1 and TRBJ2-1; D is unresolved. This chain's CDR3 is CASSLGRSTYEQFF. The CDR3 DNA sequence: TGCGCCAGCAGCTTGGGGAGATCGACGTATGAGCAGTTCTTC.